Following are 25 T cell receptor beta chains from one sample sequenced in a study of blood T cell repertoires in COVID-19. Measured with immunoSEQ multiplex PCR; TCRdb has only the in-frame clones, and not every one. The profile covers 130,000 or so clones, with about 84% appearing a single time and 9% to 15% taken by the ten largest. What was sequenced was peripheral blood. The source is a woman in her sixties or seventies with acute or convalescent COVID-19.

The rearrangement joins TRBV5-1 to TRBJ2-1, with D possibly TRBD2 on 6 matching bases. V was clipped by 5 bases and J by 10 bases, with 22 bases between them. The CDR3 contains 15 residues. Germline assignment: CDR1 SGHRS and CDR2 YFSETQ. In DNA, the CDR3 is TGCGCCAGCAGGGACCCATCGACCGGGAGCGAGGAGCAGTTCTTC. Its translation: CASRDPSTGSEEQFF.

V is TRBV6-5 and J is TRBJ2-7; the D gene is possibly TRBD1 (6 bases). The CDR3 is 14 residues long. Trimming pared 6 bases from V and 5 bases from J, leaving 17 bases between. Germline V lookup: CDR1 MNHEY, CDR2 SVGAGI. CDR3 bases: TGTGCCAGCAGGGACCTCCGAGGGGGAGACGAGCAGTACTTC. This translates into CASRDLRGGDEQYF.

This chain links TRBV5-5 with TRBJ2-4; the D gene is possibly TRBD1 (5 bases). CDR3 length: 14 amino acids. CDR1 and CDR2 from the germline V gene are SGHKS and YYEKEE (reference sequence). The ends were cut back, 4 bases at V and 15 bases at J, with 23 bases in the middle. DNA of the CDR3: TGTGCCAGCAGCCCAACTGAAGCACAACAGGTGGCGTACTTC. It translates to CASSPTEAQQVAYF.

The chain joins TRBV6-6 to TRBJ1-5; 8 bases match TRBD1. The CDR3 has 13 amino acids. Trimming removed 9 bases from V and 4 bases from J; junction bases left unmatched: 5. Germline values: CDR1 MNHNY, CDR2 SVGAGI (reference sequence). CDR3: CASVDRVNQPQHF. The CDR3 nucleotides read TGTGCCAGTGTGGACAGGGTGAATCAGCCCCAGCATTTT.

The CDR3 DNA reads TGTGCCAGCAGCCCCAATTTCCTAAATGAAAAACTGTTTTTT. Residues: CASSPNFLNEKLFF. The V and J genes are TRBV25-1 and TRBJ1-4; D is unclear. Germline assignment: CDR1 MGHDK and CDR2 SYGVNS. Between the trimmed V and J ends, which lost 6 bases and 5 bases, there was a span of 13 bases. The CDR3 extends over 14 amino acids. Variable domain in full (rest from reference TRBV25-1 and TRBJ1-4): EADIYQTPRYLVIGTGKKITLECSQTMGHDKMYWYQQDPGMELHLIHYSYGVNSTEKGDLSSESTVSRIRTEHFPLTLESARPSHTSQYLCASSPNFLNEKLFFGSGTQLSVL.

The V gene is TRBV24-1, the J gene TRBJ1-2, with 10 positions matching TRBD1. The CDR3 is 15 residues long. Germline values: CDR1 KGHDR, CDR2 SFDVKD. J was trimmed by 6 bases and V by 8 bases; bases with no gene match: 11. CDR3 bases: TGTGCCACCACTGGCGGAGGGACAGGGGACAATGGCTACACCTTC. Encoded protein: CATTGGGTGDNGYTF.

The rearrangement links TRBV6-5 to TRBJ1-1, with TRBD1 identical over 10 bases. The CDR3 consists of 15 residues. The J segment lost 6 bases and the V segment lost 4 bases, leaving 8 bases of the junction unmatched. Germline values: CDR1 MNHEY, CDR2 SVGAGI. CDR3 DNA: TGTGCCAGCAGTTCGACAGGGGGCCGGAGGGCTGAAGCTTTCTTT. Translated, it gives CASSSTGGRRAEAFF.

In its sample, this clone was seen once. This chain connects TRBV5-1 to TRBJ2-5; 8 positions agree with TRBD1. CDR3 size: 15 residues. With 4 bases clipped from V and 1 base from J, the junction kept 6 bases outside the gene matches. Per the germline V gene, CDR1 is SGHRS and CDR2 is YFSETQ. The CDR3 spells CASSISGGRQETQYF. DNA of the CDR3: TGCGCCAGCAGCATCTCAGGGGGCCGCCAAGAGACCCAGTACTTC.

The V and J genes are TRBV21-1 and TRBJ1-5; the table's D gene call, TRBD1, was not cross checked with the DNA. TRBV21-1 is a recognized pseudogene. CDR3 length equals 19 residues. CDR3 sequence reads: CASSPRDRGGINSNQPQHF. DNA of the CDR3: TGTGCCAGCAGCCCTCGGGACAGGGGGGGGATTAATAGCAATCAGCCCCAGCATTTT.

The rearrangement links TRBV5-6 to TRBJ1-5, with TRBD1 matching 7 bases. This CDR3 is built from 14 residues. The trim removed 6 bases at V and 0 bases at J, leaving 3 bases unmatched. Per the germline V gene, CDR1 is SGHDT and CDR2 is YYEEEE. The CDR3 DNA follows: TGTGCCAGCACGAGGACAGGTAGCAATCAGCCCCAGCATTTT. Translated, it gives CASTRTGSNQPQHF.

The genes are TRBV18 and TRBJ1-2, with 12 nucleotides matching TRBD1. The CDR3 runs to 14 residues. From germline, CDR1 is KGHSH and CDR2 LQKENI. The ends lost 7 bases at V and 7 bases at J; junction bases unmatched: 7. CDR3 sequence: CASWGQGAVPGYTF. CDR3 in DNA: TGTGCCAGCTGGGGACAGGGGGCAGTCCCTGGCTACACCTTC.

The gene calls are TRBV10-2 and TRBJ1-2, with D perhaps TRBD1 (5 bases). V lost 6 bases and J 3 bases, leaving 20 bases between the germline ends. This CDR3 spans 16 amino acids. CDR1 and CDR2 (germline): WSHSY, SAAADI. CDR3: CASSQNYGQGDYGYTF. In DNA form, the CDR3 reads TGCGCCAGCAGCCAGAACTATGGGCAGGGTGACTATGGCTACACCTTC.

This clone appeared once. The gene calls are TRBV7-2 and TRBJ1-2; D is possibly TRBD1 (6 bases). CDR1 and CDR2 (germline): SGHTA, FQGNSA. There are 13 residues in the CDR3. The V end lost 6 bases, the J end lost 4 bases, and 12 bases lay between the germline ends. The CDR3 spells CASSTDRIYGYTF. Written as DNA, the CDR3 is TGTGCCAGCAGTACCGACAGGATCTATGGCTACACCTTC.

This clone was recorded once. The chain has TRBV27 and TRBJ1-1, with D tentatively TRBD1 (6 bases). Germline CDR1 is MNHEY and CDR2 is SMNVEV (reference sequence). Trimming removed 2 bases at V and 0 bases at J, with 10 bases between. The CDR3 extends over 15 amino acids. The CDR3 coding sequence is TGTGCCAGCAGTTTAAGGGGGATGATGAACACTGAAGCTTTCTTT. The encoded protein is CASSLRGMMNTEAFF.

This clone appeared once. The V and J genes are TRBV3-1 (or the pseudogene TRBV3-2) and TRBJ1-3; D may be TRBD1 (6 bases). V lost 1 base to trimming and J lost 2 bases, with 9 bases between them. The germline CDR1 and CDR2 sequences are LGHDT and YNNKEL (reference sequence). This CDR3 comprises 15 residues. The CDR3 spells CASSQVAGAGNTIYF. DNA for the CDR3: TGTGCCAGCAGCCAAGTTGCAGGGGCTGGAAACACCATATATTTT.

This chain connects TRBV13 to TRBJ1-3, with TRBD1 identical over 7 bases. The V segment lost 5 bases and the J segment 3 bases; nucleotides outside the gene matches: 7. The CDR3 contains 15 residues. CDR1 and CDR2 from the germline V gene are PRHDT and FYEKMQ (reference sequence). In DNA, the CDR3 is TGTGCCAGCAGCCCCAACAGGGGTGTTGGAAACACCATATATTTT. This gives the protein CASSPNRGVGNTIYF.

The V gene is TRBV11-2, the J gene TRBJ2-3, with a weak D call TRBD2 (6 bases). Trimming stripped 2 bases from V and 3 bases from J, with 12 bases between. Looked up from germline, CDR1 is SGHAT and CDR2 is FQNNGV. There are 15 residues in the CDR3. This CDR3 reads CASSLNGDWTDTQYF. The CDR3 nucleotides read TGTGCCAGCAGCTTAAACGGGGACTGGACAGATACGCAGTATTTT.

The chain is built from TRBV5-4 and TRBJ2-7; D call uncertain. Germline V gene lookup returns CDR1 SGHNT and CDR2 YYREEE (reference sequence). The ends were cut back, 0 bases at V and 3 bases at J, with 10 bases in the middle. The CDR3 is made up of 14 amino acids. CDR3: CASSLAGAGYEQYF. As DNA, the CDR3 is TGTGCCAGCAGCTTGGCGGGTGCCGGCTACGAGCAGTACTTC.

This rearrangement joins TRBV19 to TRBJ2-2; possibly TRBD2 for D (6 bases). Germline loops: CDR1 LNHDA, CDR2 SQIVND (reference sequence). V dropped 6 bases and J dropped 4 bases, with 15 bases sitting between them. The CDR3 runs 15 residues. For the CDR3, the DNA is TGTGCCAGTAGGCTTACCCCAGCGGGCACCGGGGAGCTGTTTTTT. Encoded protein: CASRLTPAGTGELFF.

The J gene is TRBJ2-2, the V gene TRBV19; 9 bases line up with TRBD1. Germline assignment: CDR1 LNHDA and CDR2 SQIVND (reference sequence). With V trimmed by 6 bases and J by 7 bases, 9 bases remained unmatched. The CDR3 covers 15 residues. CDR3 amino acids: CASRTQGATDGELFF. For the CDR3, the DNA is TGTGCCAGTAGAACACAGGGGGCGACGGACGGGGAGCTGTTTTTT.

The table lists this clone with a few counts. The CDR3 sequence is CASSRGGGETQYF. The CDR3 DNA is TGTGCCAGCAGCCGTGGTGGGGGGGAGACCCAGTACTTC. The rearrangement links TRBV7-3 to TRBJ2-5; D is possibly TRBD2 (6 bases). The V gene's germline CDR1 is SGHTA and CDR2 FQGTGA. V dropped 5 bases and J dropped 5 bases, with 12 bases sitting between them. The CDR3 runs to 13 residues.

V gene TRBV7-8 combines with J gene TRBJ2-7; unclear D gene. This CDR3 has 12 amino acids. The V and J ends lost 5 bases and 6 bases respectively, with 11 bases between them. Germline lookup yields CDR1 SGHVS and CDR2 FQNEAQ. The CDR3 loop is CASSQEVGEQYV. Written as DNA, the CDR3 is TGTGCCAGCAGCCAAGAGGTGGGCGAGCAGTACGTC.

This clone was counted a few times. The chain carries TRBV6-5 and TRBJ1-4; D may be TRBD1 (5 bases). Germline V lookup: CDR1 MNHEY, CDR2 SVGAGI. The CDR3 consists of 15 residues. V lost 5 bases to trimming and J lost 5 bases, with 15 bases between them. CDR3 amino acids: CASSLGQRENEKLFF. DNA for the CDR3: TGTGCCAGCAGTCTCGGACAAAGGGAAAATGAAAAACTGTTTTTT.

The chain has TRBV19 and TRBJ2-3; 9 bases align to TRBD2. Germline trimming cut 7 bases from V and 3 bases from J; bases unmatched to any gene: 8. The CDR3 is made up of 15 amino acids. Germline values: CDR1 LNHDA, CDR2 SQIVND (reference sequence). The CDR3 DNA sequence: TGTGCCAGTACCGCCGCGGGGGGGCCTACAGATACGCAGTATTTT. Translating it yields CASTAAGGPTDTQYF.

The gene calls are TRBV5-1 and TRBJ1-6; no definite D call. This CDR3 has 16 residues. V gave up 3 bases and J gave up 7 bases, with 17 bases separating them. Germline V gene data show CDR1 as SGHRS and CDR2 as YFSETQ. Here the CDR3 reads CASSSGSTGGNSPLHF. The CDR3 bases are TGCGCCAGCAGCTCCGGGTCAACGGGAGGAAATTCACCCCTCCACTTT. The complete variable domain, with remaining parts taken from reference TRBV5-1 and TRBJ1-6, reads KAGVTQTPRYLIKTRGQQVTLSCSPISGHRSVSWYQQTPGQGLQFLFEYFSETQRNKGNFPGRFSGRQFSNSRSEMNVSTLELGDSALYLCASSSGSTGGNSPLHFGNGTRLTVT.